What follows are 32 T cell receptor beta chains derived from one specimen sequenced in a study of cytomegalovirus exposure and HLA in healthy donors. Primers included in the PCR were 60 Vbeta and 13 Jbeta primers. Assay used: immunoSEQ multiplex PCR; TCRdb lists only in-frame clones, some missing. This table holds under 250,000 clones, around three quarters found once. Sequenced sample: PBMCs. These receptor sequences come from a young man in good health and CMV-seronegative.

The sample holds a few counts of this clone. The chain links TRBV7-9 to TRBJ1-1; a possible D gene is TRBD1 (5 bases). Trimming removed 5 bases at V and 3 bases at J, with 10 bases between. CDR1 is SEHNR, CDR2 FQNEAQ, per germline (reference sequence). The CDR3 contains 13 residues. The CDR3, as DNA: TGTGCCAGCAGCGGAGACAGCTACACTGAAGCTTTCTTT. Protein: CASSGDSYTEAFF.

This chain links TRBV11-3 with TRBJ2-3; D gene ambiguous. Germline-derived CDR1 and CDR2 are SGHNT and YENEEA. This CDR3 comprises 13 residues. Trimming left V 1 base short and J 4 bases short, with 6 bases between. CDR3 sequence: CASSLGTADTQYF. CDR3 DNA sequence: TGTGCCAGCAGCTTAGGTACTGCAGATACGCAGTATTTT. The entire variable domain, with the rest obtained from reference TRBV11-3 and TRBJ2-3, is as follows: EAGVVQSPRYKIIEKKQPVAFWCNPISGHNTLYWYLQNLGQGPELLIRYENEEAVDDSQLPKDRFSAERLKGVDSTLKIQPAELGDSAVYLCASSLGTADTQYFGPGTRLTVL.

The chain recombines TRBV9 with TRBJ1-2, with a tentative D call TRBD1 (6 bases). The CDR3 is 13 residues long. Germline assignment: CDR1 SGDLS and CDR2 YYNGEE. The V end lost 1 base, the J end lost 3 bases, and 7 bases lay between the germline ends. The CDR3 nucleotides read TGTGCCAGCAGCGTAAGGACAGACTATGGCTACACCTTC. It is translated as CASSVRTDYGYTF.

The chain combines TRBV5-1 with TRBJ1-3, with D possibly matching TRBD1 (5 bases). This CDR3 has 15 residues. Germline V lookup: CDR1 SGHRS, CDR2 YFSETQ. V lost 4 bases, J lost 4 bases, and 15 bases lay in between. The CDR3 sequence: CASSRQAGQGNTIYF. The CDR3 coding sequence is TGCGCCAGCAGCAGGCAGGCAGGGCAAGGAAACACCATATATTTT.

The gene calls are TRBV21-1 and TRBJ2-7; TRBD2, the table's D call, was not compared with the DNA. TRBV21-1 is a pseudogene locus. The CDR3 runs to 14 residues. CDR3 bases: TGTGCCAGCAGCATACCTAGCGGAGCCTACGAGCAGTACTTC. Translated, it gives CASSIPSGAYEQYF.

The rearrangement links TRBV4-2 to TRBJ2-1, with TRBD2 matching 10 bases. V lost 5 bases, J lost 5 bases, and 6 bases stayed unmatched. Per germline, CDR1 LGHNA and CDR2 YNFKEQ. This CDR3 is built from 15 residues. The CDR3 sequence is CASSVTSGTHNEQFF. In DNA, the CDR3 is TGTGCCAGCAGCGTTACTAGCGGGACCCACAATGAGCAGTTCTTC.

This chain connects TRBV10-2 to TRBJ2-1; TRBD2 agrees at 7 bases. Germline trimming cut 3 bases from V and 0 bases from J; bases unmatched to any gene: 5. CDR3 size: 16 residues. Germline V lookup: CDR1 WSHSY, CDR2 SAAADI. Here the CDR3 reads CASSEASGPSYNEQFF. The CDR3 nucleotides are TGCGCCAGCAGTGAAGCTAGCGGTCCCTCCTACAATGAGCAGTTCTTC.

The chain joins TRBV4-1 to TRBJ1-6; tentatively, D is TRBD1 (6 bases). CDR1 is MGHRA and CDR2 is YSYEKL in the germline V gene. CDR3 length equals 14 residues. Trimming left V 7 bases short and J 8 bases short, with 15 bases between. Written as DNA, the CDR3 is TGCGCCAGCACAGCACTAGGGGGGGATTCACCCCTCCACTTT. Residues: CASTALGGDSPLHF.

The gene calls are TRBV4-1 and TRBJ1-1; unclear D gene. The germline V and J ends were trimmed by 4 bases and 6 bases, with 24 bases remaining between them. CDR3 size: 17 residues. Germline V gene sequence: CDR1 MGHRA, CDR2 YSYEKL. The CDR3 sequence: CASSPFLNSRPGAEAFF. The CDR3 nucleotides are TGCGCCAGCAGCCCATTTTTGAATTCCCGGCCCGGGGCTGAAGCTTTCTTT.

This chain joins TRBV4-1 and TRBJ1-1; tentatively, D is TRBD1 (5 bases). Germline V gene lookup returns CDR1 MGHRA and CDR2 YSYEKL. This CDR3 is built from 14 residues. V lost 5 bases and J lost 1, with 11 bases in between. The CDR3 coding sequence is TGCGCCAGCAGCAAGGACGGGGGGAACACTGAAGCTTTCTTT. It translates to CASSKDGGNTEAFF.

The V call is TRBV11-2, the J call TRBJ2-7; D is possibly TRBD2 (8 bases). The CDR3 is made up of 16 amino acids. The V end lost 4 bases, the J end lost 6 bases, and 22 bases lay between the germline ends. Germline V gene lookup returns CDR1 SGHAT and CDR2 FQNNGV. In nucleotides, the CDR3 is TGTGCCAGCAGCTCCCAGGGGGGGAGCGGGAGATCCGAGCAGTACTTC. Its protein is CASSSQGGSGRSEQYF.

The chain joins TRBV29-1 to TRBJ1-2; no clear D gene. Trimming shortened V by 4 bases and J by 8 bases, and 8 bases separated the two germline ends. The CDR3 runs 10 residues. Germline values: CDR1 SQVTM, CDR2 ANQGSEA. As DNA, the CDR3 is TGCAGCGTTGGACTAAACGGCTACACCTTC. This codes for CSVGLNGYTF.

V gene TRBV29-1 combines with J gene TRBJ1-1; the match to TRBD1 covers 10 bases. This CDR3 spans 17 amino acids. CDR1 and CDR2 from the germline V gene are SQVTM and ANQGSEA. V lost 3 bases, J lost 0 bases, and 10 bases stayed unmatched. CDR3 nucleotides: TGCAGCGTTGATGGGGGACAGGGGCGGAGGATGAACACTGAAGCTTTCTTT. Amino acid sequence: CSVDGGQGRRMNTEAFF.

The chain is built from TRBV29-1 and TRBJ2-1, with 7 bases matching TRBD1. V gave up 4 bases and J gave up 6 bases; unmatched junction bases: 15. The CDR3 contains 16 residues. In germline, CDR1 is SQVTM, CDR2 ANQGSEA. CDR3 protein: CSVAGPEPGGSNEQFF. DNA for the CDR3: TGCAGCGTTGCTGGGCCGGAGCCAGGGGGTAGCAATGAGCAGTTCTTC.

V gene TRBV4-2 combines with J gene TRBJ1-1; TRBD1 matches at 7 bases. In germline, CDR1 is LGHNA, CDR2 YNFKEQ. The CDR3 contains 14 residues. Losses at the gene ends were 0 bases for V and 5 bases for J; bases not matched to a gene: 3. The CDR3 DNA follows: TGTGCCAGCAGCCAAGAACAGGGGACGACTGAAGCTTTCTTT. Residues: CASSQEQGTTEAFF.

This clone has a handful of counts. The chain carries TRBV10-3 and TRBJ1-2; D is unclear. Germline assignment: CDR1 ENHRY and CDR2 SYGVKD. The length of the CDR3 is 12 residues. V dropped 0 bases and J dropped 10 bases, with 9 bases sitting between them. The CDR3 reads CAISESLEAYTF. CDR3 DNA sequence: TGTGCCATCAGTGAGTCTCTTGAGGCCTACACCTTC.

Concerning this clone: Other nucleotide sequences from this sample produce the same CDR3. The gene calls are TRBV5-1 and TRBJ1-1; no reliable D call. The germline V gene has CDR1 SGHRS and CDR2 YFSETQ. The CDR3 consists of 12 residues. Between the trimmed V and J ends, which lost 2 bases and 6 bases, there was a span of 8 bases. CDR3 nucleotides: TGCGCCAGCAGCTTAGGAGGGCCTGAAGCTTTCTTT. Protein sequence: CASSLGGPEAFF. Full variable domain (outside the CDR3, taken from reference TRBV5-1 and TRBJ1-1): KAGVTQTPRYLIKTRGQQVTLSCSPISGHRSVSWYQQTPGQGLQFLFEYFSETQRNKGNFPGRFSGRQFSNSRSEMNVSTLELGDSALYLCASSLGGPEAFFGQGTRLTVV.

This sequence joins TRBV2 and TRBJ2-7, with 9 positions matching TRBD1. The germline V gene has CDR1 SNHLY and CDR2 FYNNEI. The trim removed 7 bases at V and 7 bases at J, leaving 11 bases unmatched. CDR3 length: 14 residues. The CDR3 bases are TGTGCCAGCACCAGACAGGGGGGACCGCGGGAGCAGTACTTC. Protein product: CASTRQGGPREQYF.

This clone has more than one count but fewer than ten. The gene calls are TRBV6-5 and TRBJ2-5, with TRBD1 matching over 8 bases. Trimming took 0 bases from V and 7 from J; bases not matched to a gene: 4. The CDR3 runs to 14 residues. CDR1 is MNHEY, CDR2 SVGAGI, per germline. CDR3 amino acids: CASSYSNQGATQYF. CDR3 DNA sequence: TGTGCCAGCAGTTACTCGAATCAGGGGGCGACCCAGTACTTC.

CDR3 in amino acids: CASSYSRAGGVGELFF. The CDR3 coding sequence is TGTGCCAGCAGTTACTCGAGGGCAGGGGGAGTCGGGGAGCTGTTTTTT. V usage is TRBV6-6 and J usage is TRBJ2-2; 7 nucleotides align to TRBD1. CDR3 size: 16 residues. Germline V gene lookup returns CDR1 MNHNY and CDR2 SVGAGI (reference sequence). After removal of 0 bases from V and 7 bases from J, the junction contained 8 bases not matched to a gene.

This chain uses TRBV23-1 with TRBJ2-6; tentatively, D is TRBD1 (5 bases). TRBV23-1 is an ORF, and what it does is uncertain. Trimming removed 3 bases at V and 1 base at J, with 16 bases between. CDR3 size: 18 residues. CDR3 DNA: TGCGCCAGCAGTCAGAGACAGATAGATTCTTCTGGGGCCAACGTCCTGACTTTC. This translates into CASSQRQIDSSGANVLTF.

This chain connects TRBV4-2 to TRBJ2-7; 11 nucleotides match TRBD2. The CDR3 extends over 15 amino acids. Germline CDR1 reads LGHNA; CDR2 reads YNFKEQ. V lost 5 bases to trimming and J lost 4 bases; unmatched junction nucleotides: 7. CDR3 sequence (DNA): TGTGCCAGCAGCAAACTAGCGGGAGCCCTTTACGAGCAGTACTTC. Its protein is CASSKLAGALYEQYF.

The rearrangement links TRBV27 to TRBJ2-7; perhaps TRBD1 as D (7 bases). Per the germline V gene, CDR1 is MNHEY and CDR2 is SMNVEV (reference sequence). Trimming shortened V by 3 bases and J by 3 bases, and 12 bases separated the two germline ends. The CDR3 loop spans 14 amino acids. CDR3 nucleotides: TGTGCCAGCAGTTTTGGCAGGGGGGTCTACGAGCAGTACTTC. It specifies CASSFGRGVYEQYF.

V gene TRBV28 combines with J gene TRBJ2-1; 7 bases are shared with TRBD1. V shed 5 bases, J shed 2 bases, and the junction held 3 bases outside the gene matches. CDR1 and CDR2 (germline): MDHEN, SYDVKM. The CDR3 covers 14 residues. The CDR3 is CASSRTGTYNEQFF. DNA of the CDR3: TGTGCCAGCAGTCGGACAGGAACCTACAATGAGCAGTTCTTC.

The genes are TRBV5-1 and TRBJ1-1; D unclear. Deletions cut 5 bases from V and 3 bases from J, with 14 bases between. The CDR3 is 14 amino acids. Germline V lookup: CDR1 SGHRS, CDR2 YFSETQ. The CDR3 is CASRTRGGDTEAFF. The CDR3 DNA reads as TGCGCCAGCAGAACTCGGGGTGGGGACACTGAAGCTTTCTTT.

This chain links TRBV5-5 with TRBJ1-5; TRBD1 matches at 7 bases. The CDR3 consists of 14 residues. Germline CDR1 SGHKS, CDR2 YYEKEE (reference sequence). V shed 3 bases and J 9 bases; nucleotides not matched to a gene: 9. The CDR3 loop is CASSSSGTVGPQHF. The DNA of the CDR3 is TGTGCCAGCAGCTCCTCCGGGACAGTCGGGCCCCAGCATTTT. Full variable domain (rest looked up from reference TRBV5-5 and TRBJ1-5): DAGVTQSPTHLIKTRGQQVTLRCSPISGHKSVSWYQQVLGQGPQFIFQYYEKEERGRGNFPDRFSARQFPNYSSELNVNALLLGDSALYLCASSSSGTVGPQHFGDGTRLSIL.

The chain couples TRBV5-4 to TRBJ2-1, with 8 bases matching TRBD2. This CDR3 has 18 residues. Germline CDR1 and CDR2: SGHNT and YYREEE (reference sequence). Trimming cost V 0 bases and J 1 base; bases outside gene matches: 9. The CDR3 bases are TGTGCCAGCAGCTTGGGCCGTCAGAAGCGGGAGTCCTACAATGAGCAGTTCTTC. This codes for CASSLGRQKRESYNEQFF.

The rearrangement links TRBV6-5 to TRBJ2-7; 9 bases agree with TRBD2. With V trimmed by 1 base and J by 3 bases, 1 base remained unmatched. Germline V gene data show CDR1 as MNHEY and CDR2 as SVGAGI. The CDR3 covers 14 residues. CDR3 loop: CASSYFSGSYEQYF. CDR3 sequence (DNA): TGTGCCAGCAGTTACTTTAGCGGGAGCTACGAGCAGTACTTC.

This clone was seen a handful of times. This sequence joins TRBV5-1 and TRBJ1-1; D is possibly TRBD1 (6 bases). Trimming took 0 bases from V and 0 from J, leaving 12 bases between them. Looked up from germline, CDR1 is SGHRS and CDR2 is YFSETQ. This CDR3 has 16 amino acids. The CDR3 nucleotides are TGCGCCAGCAGCTTGGTGGGGGCGAATTTGAACACTGAAGCTTTCTTT. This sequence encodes CASSLVGANLNTEAFF.

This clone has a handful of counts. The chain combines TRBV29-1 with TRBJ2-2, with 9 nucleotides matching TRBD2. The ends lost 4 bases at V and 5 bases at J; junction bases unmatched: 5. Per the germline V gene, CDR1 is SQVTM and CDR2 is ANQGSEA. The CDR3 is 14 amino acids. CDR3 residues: CSVVVSGGTGELFF. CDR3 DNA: TGCAGCGTTGTTGTTAGCGGGGGAACCGGGGAGCTGTTTTTT.

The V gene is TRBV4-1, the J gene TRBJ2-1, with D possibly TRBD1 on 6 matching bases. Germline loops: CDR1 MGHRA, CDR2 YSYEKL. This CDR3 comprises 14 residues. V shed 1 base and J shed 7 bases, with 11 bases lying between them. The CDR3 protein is CASSQAGVGNEQFF. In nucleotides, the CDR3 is TGCGCCAGCAGCCAAGCAGGGGTAGGGAATGAGCAGTTCTTC.

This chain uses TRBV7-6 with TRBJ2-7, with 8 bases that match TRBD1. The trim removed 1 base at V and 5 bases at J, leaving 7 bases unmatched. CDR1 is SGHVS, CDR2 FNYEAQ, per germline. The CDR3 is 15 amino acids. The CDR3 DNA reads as TGTGCCAGCAGCTTAGTCGGACAGGGAGCTGACGAGCAGTACTTC. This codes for CASSLVGQGADEQYF.